Below are 14 T cell receptor beta chains sequenced from a single sample in a study of blood T cell repertoires in COVID-19. This table comes from immunoSEQ multiplex PCR, and its TCRdb copy is limited to in-frame clones, with some not included. The repertoire holds approximately 230,000 clones, with 86% as singletons. Specimen: peripheral blood. The receptors here all came from a young man who had recovered from COVID-19.

A note on this clone: The junction departs from germline at one end; a sequencing error may be responsible. The J gene is TRBJ1-2, the V gene TRBV20-1; no clear D gene. Germline values: CDR1 DFQATT, CDR2 SNEGSKA (reference sequence). The CDR3 covers 11 residues. The CDR3 here is CGSTTNQGYTF. The CDR3, as DNA: TGTGGAAGTACGACAAACCAAGGCTACACCTTC.

V gene TRBV3-1 (or the pseudogene TRBV3-2) combines with J gene TRBJ2-7; D is perhaps TRBD2 (5 bases). Per germline, CDR1 LGHDT and CDR2 YNNKEL (reference sequence). V gave up 1 base and J gave up 6 bases, with 13 bases separating them. CDR3 length: 14 residues. CDR3 region: CASSQVSEGGEQYF. CDR3 nucleotide sequence: TGTGCCAGCAGCCAAGTAAGTGAAGGAGGCGAGCAGTACTTC.

The V gene is TRBV3-1 (or the pseudogene TRBV3-2), the J gene TRBJ2-2; TRBD1 is a possible D gene (5 bases). V was shortened by 1 base and J by 4 bases, with 10 bases between the two germline ends. CDR3 length: 15 amino acids. Germline V gene sequence: CDR1 LGHDT, CDR2 YNNKEL (reference sequence). The CDR3 DNA follows: TGTGCCAGCAGCCAAGGGGGCCGTGTCACCGGGGAGCTGTTTTTT. The encoded protein is CASSQGGRVTGELFF.

This clone has just one count. The chain joins TRBV6-4 to TRBJ2-3, with 7 positions matching TRBD1. Trimming at V came to 7 bases and at J to 6 bases, leaving 16 bases not matched to a gene. The length of the CDR3 is 16 residues. Germline values: CDR1 MRHNA, CDR2 SNTAGT. This CDR3 is CASTRFLGGTDDTQYF. The CDR3 DNA is TGTGCCAGCACACGATTCTTAGGGGGCACCGACGATACGCAGTATTTT.

For the CDR3, the DNA is TGTGCCAGCAGGACCCGAAGGGAGGGGCGCGACTACACCTTC. Translating gives CASRTRREGRDYTF. The gene calls are TRBV5-6 and TRBJ1-2, with D perhaps TRBD1 (5 bases). V was shortened by 5 bases and J by 10 bases, with 21 bases between the two germline ends. CDR3 size: 14 residues. Germline CDR1 is SGHDT and CDR2 is YYEEEE.

Details on this clone: The germline gene is not matched at one end of the junction; a read error may be the cause. The rearrangement joins TRBV15 to TRBJ1-2; maybe TRBD1 (5 bases). CDR3 length: 13 residues. Germline CDR1 reads LNHNV; CDR2 reads YYDKDF (reference sequence). The CDR3 sequence: CATSRGDSIYKAF. CDR3 in DNA: TGTGCCACCAGCAGAGGAGACAGTATCTATAAGGCCTTC.

The rearrangement links TRBV6-5 to TRBJ2-2; TRBD1 is a possible D gene (6 bases). The CDR3 sequence is 14 residues long. Germline values: CDR1 MNHEY, CDR2 SVGAGI. The V and J ends lost 10 bases and 4 bases respectively, with 16 bases between them. CDR3 protein: CAIADRIITGELFF. CDR3 nucleotide sequence: TGTGCCATCGCCGACAGGATTATCACCGGGGAGCTGTTTTTT.

The chain is built from TRBV30 and TRBJ2-5, with D possibly TRBD1 on 6 matching bases. The CDR3 contains 14 residues. CDR1 and CDR2 (germline): GTSNPN, SVGIG (reference sequence). The V end lost 1 base, the J end lost 2 bases, and 11 bases lay between the germline ends. The CDR3 DNA sequence: TGTGCCTGGAGTGCAGGGGAAGGGCAAGAGACCCAGTACTTC. As protein: CAWSAGEGQETQYF.

The V gene is TRBV3-1 (or the pseudogene TRBV3-2), the J gene TRBJ1-2; 9 bases map to TRBD1. V was clipped by 1 base and J by 6 bases; unmatched bases: 9. The CDR3 is 16 amino acids. CDR1 is LGHDT, CDR2 YNNKEL, per germline (reference sequence). CDR3 protein: CASSQGRGQGFHGYTF. CDR3 nucleotide sequence: TGTGCCAGCAGCCAAGGTAGAGGACAGGGGTTTCATGGCTACACCTTC.

This clone was detected only once. The chain employs TRBV20-1 and TRBJ2-1; 8 bases are shared with TRBD2. Trimming took 3 bases from V and 8 from J; bases not matched to a gene: 6. CDR1 and CDR2 (germline): DFQATT, SNEGSKA (reference sequence). This CDR3 is built from 13 residues. The CDR3 loop reads CSASAGGWDEQFF. The CDR3, as DNA: TGCAGTGCTAGTGCGGGGGGCTGGGATGAGCAGTTCTTC.

This chain links TRBV6-4 with TRBJ2-3; 8 positions match TRBD1. V dropped 3 bases and J dropped 5; count of bases not matched to a gene: 7. This CDR3 is 15 amino acids long. The germline gives CDR1 MRHNA, CDR2 SNTAGT. The DNA for the CDR3 is TGTGCCAGCAGTGAGCCAGGGGGCCCGGGAGATACGCAGTATTTT. This translates into CASSEPGGPGDTQYF.

The rearrangement links TRBV3-1 (or the pseudogene TRBV3-2) to TRBJ1-1; 7 positions match TRBD1. Germline lookup yields CDR1 LGHDT and CDR2 YNNKEL (reference sequence). The length of the CDR3 is 14 residues. Losses at the gene ends were 4 bases for V and 3 bases for J; bases not matched to a gene: 5. For the CDR3, the DNA is TGTGCCAGCAGCCTTAACAGGGGAGACACTGAAGCTTTCTTT. As protein: CASSLNRGDTEAFF.

This clone was counted only a few times. The chain is built from TRBV10-1 and TRBJ1-6, with D tentatively TRBD1 (5 bases). This CDR3 spans 14 amino acids. The ends were cut back, 5 bases at V and 7 bases at J, with 12 bases in the middle. Germline V CDR1 and CDR2: WNHNN, SYGVQD (reference sequence). The CDR3 DNA reads TGCGCCAGCAGTTCCAGGGAGGGAAATTCACCCCTCCACTTT. Translating gives CASSSREGNSPLHF.

This chain uses TRBV6-2 or TRBV6-3 with TRBJ2-7; maybe TRBD1 (6 bases). The CDR3 runs to 15 residues. Germline-derived CDR1 and CDR2 are MNHEY and SVGEGT. Trimming removed 2 bases from V and 6 bases from J, with 17 bases in between. CDR3 in amino acids: CASSYRNRELGEQYF. CDR3 coding DNA: TGTGCCAGCAGTTACCGGAACAGGGAGTTGGGCGAGCAGTACTTC.